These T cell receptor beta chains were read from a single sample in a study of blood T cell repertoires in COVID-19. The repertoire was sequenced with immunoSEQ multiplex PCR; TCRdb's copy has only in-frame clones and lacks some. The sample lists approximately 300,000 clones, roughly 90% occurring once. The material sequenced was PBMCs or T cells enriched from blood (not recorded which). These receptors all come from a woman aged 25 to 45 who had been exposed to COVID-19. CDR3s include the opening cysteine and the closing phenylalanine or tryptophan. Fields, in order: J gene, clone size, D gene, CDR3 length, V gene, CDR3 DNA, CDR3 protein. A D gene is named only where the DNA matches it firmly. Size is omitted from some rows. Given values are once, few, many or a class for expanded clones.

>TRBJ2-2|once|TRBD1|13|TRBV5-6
TGTGCCAGCAGCCGGGACAGCCCCGGGGAGCTGTTTTTT
CASSRDSPGELFF
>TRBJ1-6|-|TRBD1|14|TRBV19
TGTGCCAGTAGTATCGGGACAGGCAGTTCACCCCTCCACTTT
CASSIGTGSSPLHF
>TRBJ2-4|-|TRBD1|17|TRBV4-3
TGCGCCAGCAGCCAATGGGACAGGGTCGGTACGGGAAACATTCAGTACTTC
CASSQWDRVGTGNIQYF
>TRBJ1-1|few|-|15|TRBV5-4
TGTGCCAGCAGCCAGGGTCCAGGGGAGAACACTGAAGCTTTCTTT
CASSQGPGENTEAFF
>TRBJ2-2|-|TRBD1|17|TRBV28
TGTGCCAGCCAACTCCCTCCGGGACAGGGCCCCCCCGGGGAGCTGTTTTTT
CASQLPPGQGPPGELFF
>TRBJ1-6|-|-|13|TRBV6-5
TGTGCCAGCACTCCCGCGGGAGCGTCACCCCTCCACTTT
CASTPAGASPLHF
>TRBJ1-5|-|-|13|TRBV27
TGTGCCAGCTCACTCCAGGAGGGTCAGCCCCAGCATTTT
CASSLQEGQPQHF
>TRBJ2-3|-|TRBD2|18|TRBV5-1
TGCGCCAGCAGCTTGGGTAGCCTAGCGGGGGGGACCACAGATACGCAGTATTTT
CASSLGSLAGGTTDTQYF
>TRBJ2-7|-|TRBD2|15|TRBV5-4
TGTGCCAGCAGCAGTACTAGCGGGGGGGCCTACGAGCAGTACTTC
CASSSTSGGAYEQYF
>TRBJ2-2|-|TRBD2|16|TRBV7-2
TGTGCCAGCAGCTTAGGTAGCCGGGGGGGCACCGGGGAGCTGTTTTTT
CASSLGSRGGTGELFF
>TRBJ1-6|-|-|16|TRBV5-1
TGCGCCAGCAGCTTGGGGCAGGGGCTGGGGAATTCACCCCTCCACTTT
CASSLGQGLGNSPLHF
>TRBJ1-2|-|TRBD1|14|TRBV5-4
TGTGCCAGCAGCTTGGGACAGGGGACGTCGGGCTACACCTTC
CASSLGQGTSGYTF
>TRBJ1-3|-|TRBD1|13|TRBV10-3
TGTGCCATCACTGGGACAGGGGGAAACACCATATATTTT
CAITGTGGNTIYF
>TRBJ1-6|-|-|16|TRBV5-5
TGTGCCAGCACCGCCACGGTGTCCCGCTATAATTCACCCCTCCACTTT
CASTATVSRYNSPLHF
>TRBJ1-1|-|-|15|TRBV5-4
TGTGCCAGCAGCTCGCCTACCCATGGGAACACTGAAGCTTTCTTT
CASSSPTHGNTEAFF
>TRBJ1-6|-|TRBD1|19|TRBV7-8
TGTGCCAGCAGCTTCGGTATTACAGGGGGCAGCTCCTATAATTCACCCCTCCACTTT
CASSFGITGGSSYNSPLHF
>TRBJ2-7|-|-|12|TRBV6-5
TGTGCCAGCAGAGCTAACTCCTACGAGCAGTACTTC
CASRANSYEQYF
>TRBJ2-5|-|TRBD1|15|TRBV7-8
TGTGCCAGCAGCGCGGACAGGGGAGTAGGGGAGACCCAGTACTTC
CASSADRGVGETQYF
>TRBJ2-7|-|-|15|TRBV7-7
TGTGCCAGCAGCTTAGGTCCCAGGGGGGATAACGAGCAGTACTTC
CASSLGPRGDNEQYF
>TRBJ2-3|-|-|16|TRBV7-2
TGTGCCAGCAGCCGGAACCAACAGGGCTTCGCAGATACGCAGTATTTT
CASSRNQQGFADTQYF
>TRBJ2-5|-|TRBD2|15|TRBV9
TGTGCCAGCAGCGTAGGCGATAGCGGGGAAGAGACCCAGTACTTC
CASSVGDSGEETQYF
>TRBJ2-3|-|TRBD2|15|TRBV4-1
TGCGCCAGCAGCCAAGGGGGACTAACCACAGATACGCAGTATTTT
CASSQGGLTTDTQYF
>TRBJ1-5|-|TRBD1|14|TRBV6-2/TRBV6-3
TGTGCCAGCAGTTACGTCCAGGGGGGTCAGCCCCAGCATTTT
CASSYVQGGQPQHF
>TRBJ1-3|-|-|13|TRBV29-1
TGCAGCGTTGTTCCAGTCTCTGGAAACACCATATATTTT
CSVVPVSGNTIYF
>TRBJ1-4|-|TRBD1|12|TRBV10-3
TGTGCCATCGGACAGGGTAATGAAAAACTGTTTTTT
CAIGQGNEKLFF
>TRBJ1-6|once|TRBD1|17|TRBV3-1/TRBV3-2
TGTGCCAGCAGCCAAGTGAGAACAGGGGTTGGTAATTCACCCCTCCACTTT
CASSQVRTGVGNSPLHF
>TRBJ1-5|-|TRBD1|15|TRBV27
TGTGCCAGCAGTTTACGGACAGGGTTGGGTCAGCCCCAGCATTTT
CASSLRTGLGQPQHF
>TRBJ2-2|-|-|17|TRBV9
TGTGCCAGCAGCGTAGCCCCCAGGGCCCAGAGGACCGGGGAGCTGTTTTTT
CASSVAPRAQRTGELFF
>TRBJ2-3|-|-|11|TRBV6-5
TGTGCCAGCAGTTCAACAGATACGCAGTATTTT
CASSSTDTQYF
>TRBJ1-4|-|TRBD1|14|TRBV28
TGTGCCAGCAGTTCCCAGGGGGCAGGCGAAAAACTGTTTTTT
CASSSQGAGEKLFF
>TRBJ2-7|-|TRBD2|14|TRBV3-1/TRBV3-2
TGTGCCAGCAGCCAGAGTAGCGGGGCGTACGAGCAGTACTTC
CASSQSSGAYEQYF
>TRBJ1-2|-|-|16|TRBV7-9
TGTGCCAGCAGCTTAATTCAGGGGAAGAGAAGGTATGGCTACACCTTC
CASSLIQGKRRYGYTF
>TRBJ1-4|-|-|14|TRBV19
TGTGCCAGTCATAATCTGGGCGAAAATGAAAAACTGTTTTTT
CASHNLGENEKLFF
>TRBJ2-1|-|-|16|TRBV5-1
TGCGCCAGCAGCTTGGCCGGGGGAACATCCTACAATGAGCAGTTCTTC
CASSLAGGTSYNEQFF
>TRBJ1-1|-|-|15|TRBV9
TGTGCCAGCAGCGGACAAATCTCTCGAATCACTGAAGCTTTCTTT
CASSGQISRITEAFF
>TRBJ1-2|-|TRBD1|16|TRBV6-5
TGTGCCAGCAGTTCTCACCTGTCAGGGGGCTTCTATGGCTACACCTTC
CASSSHLSGGFYGYTF
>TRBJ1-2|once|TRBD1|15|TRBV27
TGTGCCAGCAGTTCCCTCGGACAGGGGAACTATGGCTACACCTTC
CASSSLGQGNYGYTF
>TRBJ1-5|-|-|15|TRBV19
TGTGCCAGTAACCCCCGGGGGAGTAGCAATCAGCCCCAGCATTTT
CASNPRGSSNQPQHF
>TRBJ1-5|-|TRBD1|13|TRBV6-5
TGTGCCAGCAGAGACAGGGGAAATCAGCCCCAGCATTTT
CASRDRGNQPQHF
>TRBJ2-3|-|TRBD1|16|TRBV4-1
TGCGCCAGCAGCCAAAGGACAGGGCCCGGGGAGGATACGCAGTATTTT
CASSQRTGPGEDTQYF
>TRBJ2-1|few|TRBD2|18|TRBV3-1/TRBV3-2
TGTGCCAGCAGCCCCTCCTTTAGACTAGCGGGGGAGTACAATGAGCAGTTCTTC
CASSPSFRLAGEYNEQFF
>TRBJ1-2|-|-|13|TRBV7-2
TGTGCCAGCGGAACGGGAAGGAACTATGGCTACACCTTC
CASGTGRNYGYTF
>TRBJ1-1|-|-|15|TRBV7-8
TGTGCCAGCAGCTTAGTTGAAACCCCCGGCACTGAAGCTTTCTTT
CASSLVETPGTEAFF
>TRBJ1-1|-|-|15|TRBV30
TGTGCCTGGAGGGATATAGAGCAGGGGAAGACTGAAGCTTTCTTT
CAWRDIEQGKTEAFF
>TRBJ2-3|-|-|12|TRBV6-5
TGTGCCAGCAGTTACCCCCAGGGAACGCAGTATTTT
CASSYPQGTQYF
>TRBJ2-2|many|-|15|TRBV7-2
TGTGCCGGCCGCCATCGACAGGACAACACCGGGGAGCTGTTTTTT
CAGRHRQDNTGELFF